This record concerns one T cell receptor (beta chain) sequence. There are 15 residues in the CDR3. J lost 6 bases, V lost 3 bases, and 9 bases had no gene match. Per germline, CDR1 LNHDA and CDR2 SQIVND (reference sequence). Study processing details: Estimation of nucleated cell counts relied on the amplification of reference gene primers. Clones were sequenced by immunoSEQ multiplex PCR, and TCRdb holds only the in-frame ones, with some missing. V and J calls and clone size are given by that table; D and trimming were obtained from the DNA. The sample has approximately 170,000 clones, around four fifths seen once. This entry is derived from a study of blood T cell repertoires in COVID-19. The overall study: Italy, Spain and the United States were the sources of the convalescent and acute COVID-19 samples. PBMCs, B-cell-depleted T cells, or T cells were the source of the cDNA or gDNA that made up the material.

Sequenced material: peripheral blood. The TCR was taken from a woman in her 70s with COVID-19, enrolled during active disease. The J gene is TRBJ1-2, the V gene TRBV19, with TRBD1 matching 8 bases. The CDR3 coding sequence is TGTGCCAGTAGTATGATCGCAGGGGGCTCAGATGGCTACACCTTC. It is translated as CASSMIAGGSDGYTF.